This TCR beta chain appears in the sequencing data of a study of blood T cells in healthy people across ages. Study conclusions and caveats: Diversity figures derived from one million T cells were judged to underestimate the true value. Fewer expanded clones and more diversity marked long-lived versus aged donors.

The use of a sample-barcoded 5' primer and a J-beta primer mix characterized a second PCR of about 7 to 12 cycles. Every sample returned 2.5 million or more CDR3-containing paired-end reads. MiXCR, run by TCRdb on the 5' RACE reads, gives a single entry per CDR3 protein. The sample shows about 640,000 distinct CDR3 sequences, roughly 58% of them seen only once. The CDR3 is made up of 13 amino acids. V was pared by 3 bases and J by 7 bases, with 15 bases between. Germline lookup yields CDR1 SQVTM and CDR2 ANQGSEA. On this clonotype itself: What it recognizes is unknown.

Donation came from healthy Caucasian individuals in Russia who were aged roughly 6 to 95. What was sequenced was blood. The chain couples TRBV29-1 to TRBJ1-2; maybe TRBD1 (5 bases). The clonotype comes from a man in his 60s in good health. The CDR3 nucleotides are TGCAGCGTTGATGCGGGGGAAGGGCGTGGCTACACCTTC. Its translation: CSVDAGEGRGYTF. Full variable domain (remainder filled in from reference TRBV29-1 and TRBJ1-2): SAVISQKPSRDICQRGTSLTIQCQVDSQVTMMFWYRQQPGQSLTLIATANQGSEATYESGFVIDKFPISRPNLTFSTLTVSNMSPEDSSIYLCSVDAGEGRGYTFGSGTRLTVV.